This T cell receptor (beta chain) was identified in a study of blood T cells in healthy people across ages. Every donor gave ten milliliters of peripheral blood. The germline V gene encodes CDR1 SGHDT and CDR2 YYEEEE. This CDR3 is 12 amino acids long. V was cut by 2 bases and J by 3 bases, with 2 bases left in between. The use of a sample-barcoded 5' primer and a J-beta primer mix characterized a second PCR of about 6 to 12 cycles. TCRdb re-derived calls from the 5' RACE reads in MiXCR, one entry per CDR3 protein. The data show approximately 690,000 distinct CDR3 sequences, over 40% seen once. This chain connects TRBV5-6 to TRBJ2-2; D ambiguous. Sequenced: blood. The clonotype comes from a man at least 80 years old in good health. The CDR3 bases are TGTGCCAGCAGCTTCCACACCGGGGAGCTGTTTTTT. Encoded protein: CASSFHTGELFF.